A selection of T cell receptor beta chains follows, all from one sample in a study of blood T cell repertoires in COVID-19. Measured with immunoSEQ multiplex PCR; TCRdb has only the in-frame clones, and not every one. Of about 130,000 clones listed, around nine tenths were seen once; the top ten hold approximately 5%. Sequencing input: peripheral blood. The source is a man aged 60 to 75 with COVID-19, enrolled during active disease. Both conserved end residues are part of each CDR3. The D gene is left open where the match is weak. Size is omitted from some rows. Given values are once, few, many or a class for expanded clones.

TRBD1	TRBV10-3	TRBJ2-5	.	TGTGCCATCAGTCCTACACCGGGACAGACAGAGACCCAGTACTTC	CAISPTPGQTETQYF
.	TRBV5-4	TRBJ2-3	.	TGTGCCAGCAGCTTGGGAGTCGAGGGTTCCGTCAGAGATACGCAGTATTTT	CASSLGVEGSVRDTQYF
TRBD1	TRBV11-2	TRBJ2-7	.	TGTGCCAGCAGCTCCGGGACAGGGCTCGAGCAGTACTTC	CASSSGTGLEQYF
TRBD1	TRBV19	TRBJ1-3	.	TGTGCCAGTGGGACAGACTCTGGAAACACCATATATTTT	CASGTDSGNTIYF
.	TRBV12-3/TRBV12-4	TRBJ1-5	once	TGTGCCAGCAGTTGGGGCCACAATCAGCCCCAGCATTTT	CASSWGHNQPQHF
TRBD2	TRBV4-1	TRBJ2-5	.	TGCGCCAGCAGCGCGGGACTATTTGAAGAGACCCAGTACTTC	CASSAGLFEETQYF
TRBD2	TRBV5-1	TRBJ2-1	.	TGCGCCAGCCGGACTAGCGAAAGCTCCTACAATGAGCAGTTCTTC	CASRTSESSYNEQFF
.	TRBV9	TRBJ1-4	.	TGTGCCAGCAGCGTTGGAACAGGGCGGGAAAAACTGTTTTTT	CASSVGTGREKLFF
TRBD1	TRBV4-1	TRBJ2-1	.	TGCGCCAGCAGCCAACTTGGGGGACAGGCGCCCAATGAGCAGTTCTTC	CASSQLGGQAPNEQFF
TRBD1	TRBV3-1/TRBV3-2	TRBJ1-5	.	TGTGCCAGCAGCCGGGACAGGGGGCAACGGCAGCCCCAGCATTTT	CASSRDRGQRQPQHF
TRBD1	TRBV9	TRBJ1-1	once	TGTGCCAGCAGCCCCGAGGGGGCCTTTGAAGCTTTCTTT	CASSPEGAFEAFF
.	TRBV5-5	TRBJ1-4	.	TGTGCCAGCAGCTTCTCGGGGGGGCCTGAAAAACTGTTTTTT	CASSFSGGPEKLFF
TRBD1	TRBV7-9	TRBJ2-7	.	TGTGCCAGCAGCCCAAAGAAACCCGGGACAGCCTACGAGCAGTACTTC	CASSPKKPGTAYEQYF
.	TRBV4-1	TRBJ1-4	.	TGCGCCAGCAGCGCCCCGGCTAGAGTGGAAAAACTGTTTTTT	CASSAPARVEKLFF
.	TRBV28	TRBJ1-2	.	TGTGCCAGCAGTTTAGTGGCGAGCGATGGCTACACCTTC	CASSLVASDGYTF
TRBD1	TRBV12-3/TRBV12-4	TRBJ1-1	.	TGTGCCAGCAGTTTAACAGGGGAGGCTTTCTTT	CASSLTGEAFF
TRBD2	TRBV18	TRBJ2-1	.	TGTGCCAGCTCACCAACTAGACTAGCGGGAGCCAATGAGCAGTTCTTC	CASSPTRLAGANEQFF
TRBD2	TRBV4-1	TRBJ2-2	.	TGCGCCAGCAGCTGGGGGCTAGCGGGAGGCGGGGAGCTGTTTTTT	CASSWGLAGGGELFF
.	TRBV10-3	TRBJ2-7	.	TGTGCCATCAGTGCCGGACTTTCCTACGAGCAGTACTTC	CAISAGLSYEQYF
TRBD2	TRBV19	TRBJ2-1	.	TGTGCCAGTAGTATAGTTGGCGGCGGGGGGCTCAATGAGCAGTTCTTC	CASSIVGGGGLNEQFF
TRBD1	TRBV18	TRBJ1-1	.	TGTGCCAGCGGGACAGGGGCGAACACTGAAGCTTTCTTT	CASGTGANTEAFF
.	TRBV9	TRBJ1-2	.	TGTGCCAGCAGCGTAAACGGGGAGTTTAGTGGCTACACCTTC	CASSVNGEFSGYTF
TRBD2	TRBV5-1	TRBJ2-1	.	TGCGCCAGCAGCTTGGGACTAGCGGGTTATGAGCAGTTCTTC	CASSLGLAGYEQFF
TRBD1	TRBV11-3	TRBJ1-2	.	TGTGCCAGCAGCCCACACAGGGGTCCTTATGGCTACACCTTC	CASSPHRGPYGYTF
TRBD2	TRBV27	TRBJ2-7	once	TGTGCCAGCAGCTACAAGCCGACTAGCATGTTCTACGAGCAGTACTTC	CASSYKPTSMFYEQYF
.	TRBV6-4	TRBJ2-2	.	TGTGCCAGCAAGAGGGGACACCGCACCGGGGAGCTGTTTTTT	CASKRGHRTGELFF